This record looks at one T cell receptor (beta chain) sequence and its context. Its antigen is unknown. These data come from a study of CD8+ T cells in alopecia areata. Findings and caveats of the study: Clonality in lesional scalp, especially alopecia totalis/universalis, exceeded that of normal scalp.

Reverse transcription of extracted RNA yielded cDNA, which provided the sequencing template. Some clones are missing from TCRdb's copy, which holds only in-frame ones; the method was immunoSEQ multiplex PCR. The top ten hold over 15% of the sample, which has about 69,000 clones, roughly 60% seen once. Looked up from germline, CDR1 is LNHDA and CDR2 is SQIVND (reference sequence). After removal of 4 bases from V and 0 bases from J, the junction contained 3 bases not matched to a gene. The CDR3 runs to 15 residues. This sample comprised CD8+ T cells sorted from blood, obtained at week 0. The clonotype originates from a human donor with alopecia areata. V is TRBV19 and J is TRBJ2-1; 7 nucleotides agree with TRBD2. Here the CDR3 reads CASSTGTTSYNEQFF. The CDR3 DNA follows: TGTGCCAGTAGTACCGGGACTACCTCCTACAATGAGCAGTTCTTC.